This T cell receptor beta chain was sequenced in a study of T-cell memory formation after mild COVID-19. Study details: The study found TCR clusters largely donor specific.

General study results and limits: The appearance of some responding clones in pre-infection memory suggested that cross-reactive memory joined.

Trimming took 4 bases from V and 7 from J; bases not matched to a gene: 9. CDR1 is SGHTA, CDR2 FQGNSA, per germline. The length of the CDR3 is 14 residues. TCRdb reprocessed the 5' RACE reads via MiXCR and lists one record per CDR3 protein. The table shows roughly 560,000 distinct CDR3 sequences, with roughly 22% occurring only once. Many counts were recorded for this clonotype. Its target is not known. V is TRBV7-2 and J is TRBJ2-5, with 7 positions matching TRBD1. The TCR sequence derives from an adult woman who had mild COVID-19 (a few samples of this study predate the infection). Cell type and time point are not known. What was sequenced was PBMCs or a T cell subset sorted from them (not recorded which). For the CDR3, the DNA is TGTGCCAGCAGCTCGGGGACAGCCGGCGGGACCCAGTACTTC. Translation: CASSSGTAGGTQYF.